The 22 T cell receptor beta chains below were found in one sample sequenced in a study of regulatory T cells in long-lasting Graves disease (dated by TCRdb to the early 2020s). The label giving this sample's time point can be read as: persistent/refractory GD, antithyroid drugs over 5 years with positive TRAb. For both TCR sequencing and RNA sequencing, RNA was extracted from PBMCs using TRIzol. Receptor libraries were prepared by multiplex PCR. Instrument on record: Illumina HiSeq 4000. To build TCR beta libraries, CDR3 regions were amplified by Arm-PCR using iRepertoire HTBI primers. Clones were called with MiXCR by TCRdb after fastp trimmed the public reads at Q25, and only in-frame beta chains were retained. Rows with one shared CDR3 protein collapse into an entry with the most common genes and DNA. In all, the sample holds 350,000 to 450,000 distinct CDR3 sequences, and roughly 20% of those were seen once. Of the sample, around 30% is held by the ten largest clones.

The material was peripheral blood mononuclear cells (PBMCs), obtained when the disease was refractory, from a patient treated with antithyroid drugs. These receptors all come from a woman aged 40 to 50 with Graves disease. Donor details come from another sample of the same person, matched by shared clones.

This rearrangement joins TRBV5-1 to TRBJ2-5; D is perhaps TRBD1 (6 bases). The closer fit of TRBJ2-1 to the DNA end suggests the J call may be wrong. Germline V lookup: CDR1 SGHRS, CDR2 YFSETQ. This CDR3 has 15 residues. This chain's CDR3 is CASSIGQYEWNEQFF. The CDR3 DNA reads TGCGCCAGCAGTATCGGACAGTACGAATGGAATGAGCAGTTCTTC.

Many counts were recorded for this clonotype. This rearrangement joins TRBV2 to TRBJ2-7; 12 bases match TRBD2. This CDR3 comprises 16 residues. The V and J ends lost 6 bases and 4 bases, in that order; junction bases with no gene match: 10. Germline V gene lookup returns CDR1 SNHLY and CDR2 FYNNEI. CDR3 in amino acids: CASSGLGLAGKYEQYF. CDR3 sequence (DNA): TGTGCCAGCAGCGGACTAGGACTAGCGGGAAAGTACGAGCAGTACTTC.

This clonotype was seen many times. V and J are TRBV27 and TRBJ2-2, with D unresolved. In germline, CDR1 is MNHEY, CDR2 SMNVEV (reference sequence). V lost 4 bases and J 4 bases, leaving 7 bases between the germline ends. The CDR3 totals 13 residues. CDR3: CASSYIGTGELFF. In nucleotides, the CDR3 is TGTGCCAGCAGTTACATTGGCACCGGGGAGCTGTTTTTT.

This clonotype has more than one count but fewer than ten. CDR3 in amino acids: CAISGRTSGNYEQYF. CDR3 coding DNA: TGTGCCATCAGCGGAAGGACTAGCGGGAACTACGAGCAGTACTTC. V gene TRBV10-3 combines with J gene TRBJ2-7; 12 bases are shared with TRBD2. The J segment lost 3 bases and the V segment lost 6 bases, leaving 6 bases of the junction unmatched. Germline values: CDR1 ENHRY, CDR2 SYGVKD. This CDR3 has 15 residues.

The chain combines TRBV6-5 with TRBJ2-7; D is unclear. The germline V gene encodes CDR1 MNHEY and CDR2 SVGAGI. Trimming cost V 4 bases and J 3 bases, with 13 bases left between them. The CDR3 extends over 14 amino acids. As DNA, the CDR3 is TGTGCCAGCAGTTCGATCTTAAGCCACTACGAGCAGTACTTC. This encodes CASSSILSHYEQYF.

This clonotype occurred many times. In nucleotides, the CDR3 is TGCAGCGGCAAGACAGGGAACACTGAAGCTTTCTTT. The encoded protein is CSGKTGNTEAFF. This chain connects TRBV29-1 to TRBJ1-1; tentatively, D is TRBD1 (6 bases). Looked up from germline, CDR1 is SQVTM and CDR2 is ANQGSEA. This CDR3 is 12 amino acids long. The V end was cut by 7 bases, the J end by 1 base, with 10 bases between.

This clonotype was recorded at least ten times. The V and J genes are TRBV28 and TRBJ1-5; 8 positions match TRBD1. The V segment lost 9 bases and the J segment 6 bases; nucleotides outside the gene matches: 10. CDR1 is MDHEN, CDR2 SYDVKM, per germline. This CDR3 has 14 residues. DNA for the CDR3: TGTGCCAGTTGGGCCCAGGGGGCGGGTCAGCCCCAGCATTTT. Its protein is CASWAQGAGQPQHF.

The rearrangement uses TRBV4-1 and TRBJ2-7, with 9 nucleotides matching TRBD1. The trim removed 4 bases at V and 2 bases at J, leaving 9 bases unmatched. The CDR3 is 16 amino acids. CDR1 is MGHRA and CDR2 is YSYEKL in the germline V gene. CDR3 sequence (DNA): TGCGCCAGCAGCCGCGGTTCGGGACAGGGCACCTACGAGCAGTACTTC. Protein product: CASSRGSGQGTYEQYF.

Ten or more counts support this clonotype. The chain has TRBV11-2 and TRBJ1-1; D is possibly TRBD1 (5 bases). This CDR3 has 12 amino acids. CDR1 SGHAT and CDR2 FQNNGV come from the germline V gene. Trimming took off 3 bases at V and 8 bases at J, with 10 bases between the two ends. The CDR3 sequence is CASSFGGREAFF. As DNA, the CDR3 is TGTGCCAGCAGCTTCGGGGGTCGGGAAGCTTTCTTT.

This clonotype was recorded many times. The J gene is TRBJ2-7, the V gene TRBV20-1; 10 bases map to TRBD2. In germline, CDR1 is DFQATT, CDR2 SNEGSKA (reference sequence). With V trimmed by 6 bases and J by 1 base, 9 bases remained unmatched. The CDR3 contains 15 residues. CDR3 DNA: TGCAGTGCCCCGCGGGGGACTAGCGCGTCCTACGAGCAGTACTTC. Protein product: CSAPRGTSASYEQYF.

This clonotype occurred many times. The chain employs TRBV29-1 and TRBJ2-5; a possible D gene is TRBD1 (5 bases). Between the trimmed V and J ends, which lost 6 bases and 5 bases, there was a span of 13 bases. This CDR3 is built from 12 residues. Germline loops: CDR1 SQVTM, CDR2 ANQGSEA. DNA of the CDR3: TGCAGCGTCGCAGGGCAGGAGGAGACCCAGTACTTC. Translation gives CSVAGQEETQYF. Looking up the rest from reference TRBV29-1 and TRBJ2-5 gives the full variable domain: SAVISQKPSRDICQRGTSLTIQCQVDSQVTMMFWYRQQPGQSLTLIATANQGSEATYESGFVIDKFPISRPNLTFSTLTVSNMSPEDSSIYLCSVAGQEETQYFGPGTRLLVL.

The V gene is TRBV9, the J gene TRBJ2-3; no firm D call. Per the germline V gene, CDR1 is SGDLS and CDR2 is YYNGEE. The CDR3 covers 13 residues. Trimming removed 4 bases from V and 2 bases from J, with 8 bases in between. CDR3 sequence (DNA): TGTGCCAGCAGCCAGCTCTACACAGATACGCAGTATTTT. This gives the protein CASSQLYTDTQYF.

This clonotype was seen only a few times. CDR3 in DNA: TGCGCCAGCAGCTTGTGGTCAGCGAGCACTGAAGCTTTCTTT. Its translation is CASSLWSASTEAFF. The chain is built from TRBV5-1 and TRBJ1-1; D unclear. Between the trimmed V and J ends, which lost 1 base and 4 bases, there was a span of 11 bases. The CDR3 contains 14 residues. Germline assignment: CDR1 SGHRS and CDR2 YFSETQ.

This clonotype showed up just a few times. This chain connects TRBV19 to TRBJ1-5; D not certain. The CDR3 sequence is 13 residues long. Germline loops: CDR1 LNHDA, CDR2 SQIVND (reference sequence). V was cut by 4 bases and J by 6 bases, with 10 bases left in between. DNA of the CDR3: TGTGCCAGTAGTACCCGGGTGCGTCAGCCCCAGCATTTT. It is translated as CASSTRVRQPQHF.

This chain joins TRBV5-6 and TRBJ2-5; D ambiguous. Trimming stripped 4 bases from V and 5 bases from J, with 15 bases between. CDR1 is SGHDT, CDR2 YYEEEE, per germline. The CDR3 has 14 residues. The CDR3 nucleotides read TGTGCCAGCAGCCCGTTGTCCGGGCAGGAGACCCAGTACTTC. This translates into CASSPLSGQETQYF.

At least ten counts were recorded for this clonotype. The chain recombines TRBV28 with TRBJ2-7; D is uncertain. V lost 2 bases and J lost 10, with 12 bases in between. The CDR3 sequence is 12 residues long. Looked up from germline, CDR1 is MDHEN and CDR2 is SYDVKM. CDR3 amino acids: CASSLRFPTQYF. The CDR3 DNA reads as TGTGCCAGCAGTTTACGGTTTCCCACCCAGTACTTC.

The chain is built from TRBV24-1 and TRBJ2-7, with a tentative D call TRBD1 (5 bases). In germline, CDR1 is KGHDR, CDR2 SFDVKD. CDR3 length: 18 residues. V lost 2 bases and J lost 4, with 23 bases in between. The CDR3 DNA is TGTGCCACCAGTGATTCGCGGCCACTAATAGCAGGACAATACGAGCAGTACTTC. It codes for CATSDSRPLIAGQYEQYF.

This clonotype was recorded at least ten times. The chain employs TRBV14 and TRBJ2-5, with D possibly being TRBD1 or TRBD2 (5 bases each). The CDR3 consists of 13 residues. Germline loops: CDR1 SGHDN, CDR2 FVKESK. Trimming took off 7 bases at V and 5 bases at J, with 14 bases between the two ends. This CDR3 reads CASMGPSSETQYF. In DNA, the CDR3 is TGTGCCAGCATGGGACCGTCGAGCGAGACCCAGTACTTC.

The chain is built from TRBV27 and TRBJ2-7; D is perhaps TRBD2 (6 bases). This CDR3 is 15 amino acids long. Germline CDR1 reads MNHEY; CDR2 reads SMNVEV (reference sequence). Trimming pared 4 bases from V and 0 bases from J, leaving 13 bases between. The CDR3 sequence is CASSYGTANSYEQYF. CDR3 nucleotides: TGTGCCAGCAGTTACGGGACTGCTAACTCCTACGAGCAGTACTTC.

A word on this clonotype: Because the CDR3 is missing its conserved closing phenylalanine or tryptophan, this is likely a read error. J is TRBJ2-5 and V is TRBV6-2 or TRBV6-3; D remains unclear. With 4 bases removed from V and 9 bases from J, the gap between germline ends came to 12 bases. The germline CDR1 and CDR2 sequences are MNHEY and SVGEGT. The CDR3 contains 12 residues. CDR3 sequence reads: CASSSPVSAQYL. The CDR3 coding sequence is TGTGCCAGCAGTTCACCAGTCTCAGCCCAGTACCTC.

The chain has TRBV20-1 and TRBJ2-5; 7 bases align to TRBD1. V shed 6 bases, J shed 5 bases, and the junction held 12 bases outside the gene matches. The germline gives CDR1 DFQATT, CDR2 SNEGSKA (reference sequence). This CDR3 has 14 amino acids. In DNA, the CDR3 is TGCAGTGCCTCGACAGGGTGGTACAGGGAGACCCAGTACTTC. Its translation is CSASTGWYRETQYF.

This clonotype has at least ten counts. The rearrangement joins TRBV13 to TRBJ2-7; TRBD2 matches at 8 bases. The germline V gene encodes CDR1 PRHDT and CDR2 FYEKMQ (reference sequence). V trimming: 8 bases; J trimming: 6 bases; junction bases outside the gene matches: 9. The CDR3 contains 13 residues. CDR3 residues: CASATGRAIEQYF. The DNA for the CDR3 is TGTGCCAGCGCCACCGGGAGGGCTATCGAGCAGTACTTC.